The entry that follows covers one T cell receptor beta chain sequence. The antigen is unknown. Noted treatment: around 19 received Ad26.COV2.S at low or high dose, single or two shots; several received placebo; per-sample allocation not given. Specimen acquisition occurred on day 63 following the initial vaccine or placebo injection. The administered vaccine (an Ad26 vector) expressed Wuhan-strain SARS-CoV-2 spike. The data were taken from a study of Ad26.COV2.S vaccination and SARS-CoV-2 variants. Study overall: Ad26.COV2.S given intramuscularly, once or twice 56 days apart.

Method: immunoSEQ multiplex PCR; TCRdb's copy keeps in-frame clones and lacks some. The repertoire holds some 520,000 clones, with roughly 85% as singletons. General observations from the study: There was reportedly substantial breadth in spike-specific CD8+ and CD4+ T cell responses after vaccination.

This CDR3 is 16 amino acids long. CDR1 is MNHEY and CDR2 is SMNVEV in the germline V gene (reference sequence). Trimming took off 2 bases at V and 1 base at J, with 12 bases between the two ends. The sample consisted of peripheral blood, taken in a trial of Ad26.COV2.S vaccine versus placebo. The chain combines TRBV27 with TRBJ1-5; possibly TRBD1 for D (5 bases). This TCR was sampled from a person between 18 and 59 years old who received the Ad26.COV2.S COVID-19 vaccine or a placebo. The CDR3 sequence is CASSLEGRASNQPQHF. The CDR3 DNA sequence: TGTGCCAGCAGTTTAGAGGGGAGGGCGAGCAATCAGCCCCAGCATTTT.